Listed below are T cell receptor beta chains from one sample, sequenced in a study of CD8+ T cells in alopecia areata. Only in-frame clones appear in the TCRdb table, and some are missing; sequencing was by immunoSEQ multiplex PCR. The data hold fewer than 200,000 clones, with less than 75% observed a single time. Material: CD4+ T cells sorted from blood, obtained at approximately week 60, from a patient treated with tofacitinib. These TCRs come from a human donor with alopecia areata. Both conserved end residues are part of each CDR3. A D gene is named only where the DNA matches it firmly. Size values are once, few and many counts, or a class for expanded clones, and some rows have none.

V gene	J gene	clone size	D gene	CDR3 DNA	CDR3 protein
TRBV23-1	TRBJ1-1	NA	NA	TGCGCCACATTACCGTGCCGCCCCGCGGCTTTCTTT	CATLPCRPAAFF
TRBV11-2	TRBJ1-1	many	TRBD1	TGTGCCAGCAGTTCGGGACAGACCATGAACACTGAAGCTTTCTTT	CASSSGQTMNTEAFF
TRBV6-1	TRBJ1-2	NA	NA	TGTGCCAGCAGTGAGGGAGTCAGAAGTGCCGATGGCTACACCTTC	CASSEGVRSADGYTF
TRBV6-1	TRBJ2-7	NA	NA	TGTGCCAGCAGGACCTACGAGCAGTACTTC	CASRTYEQYF
TRBV30	TRBJ2-2	NA	NA	TGTGCCACTAGAAGGACTTCGAACACCGGGGAGCTGTTTTTT	CATRRTSNTGELFF
TRBV2	TRBJ1-5	NA	NA	TGTGCCAGCAGTAAGATTAGGGGCAATCAGCCCCAGCATTTT	CASSKIRGNQPQHF
TRBV30	TRBJ1-5	NA	NA	TGTGCCTGGAGTATTCCGGGCATGCCCCAGCATTTT	CAWSIPGMPQHF
TRBV29-1	TRBJ1-1	NA	NA	TGCAGCGTTGAACCCCCGGCGAGGCTCACTGAAGCTTTCTTT	CSVEPPARLTEAFF
TRBV4-1	TRBJ2-7	NA	TRBD2	TGCGCCAGCAGCCACCCTAGCGGGGGGCTATCCCCCCGGTCGGGCGAGCAGTACTTC	CASSHPSGGLSPRSGEQYF
TRBV2	TRBJ1-5	few	NA	TGTGCCAGCAGTGGGGGTCGCAATCAGCCCCAGCATTTT	CASSGGRNQPQHF
TRBV28	TRBJ1-1	few	NA	TGTGCCAGCAGTATCGCCTTGAACACTGAAGCTTTCTTT	CASSIALNTEAFF
TRBV6-5	TRBJ2-6	NA	TRBD1	TGTGCCAGCAGTTACTCGACGGACAGGGGGGCCAACGTCCTGACTTTC	CASSYSTDRGANVLTF
TRBV30	TRBJ1-2	NA	NA	TGTGCCTGGAGTGTTTCGGGGTTTGGCTACACCTTC	CAWSVSGFGYTF
TRBV18	TRBJ2-4	once	TRBD2	TGTGCCAGCTCACCTGGGAGGGGTATTCAGTACTTC	CASSPGRGIQYF
TRBV7-2	TRBJ2-1	NA	NA	TGTGCCAGCAGCTTCCGGGATGAGCAGTTCTTC	CASSFRDEQFF
TRBV29-1	TRBJ2-5	few	NA	TGCAGCCAGACAGCAAACCCAGGGGAGACCCAGTACTTC	CSQTANPGETQYF
TRBV19	TRBJ1-6	NA	NA	TGTGCCAGCCGGGGAAGCTCCTATAATTCACCCCTCCACTTT	CASRGSSYNSPLHF
TRBV5-6	TRBJ2-7	NA	NA	TGTGCCAGCAGCTTCTGGAGAAGCTCCTACGAGCAGTACTTC	CASSFWRSSYEQYF
TRBV29-1	TRBJ1-1	few	NA	TGCAGCGTTGTGCAGTCCAAATTTGAAGCTTTCTTT	CSVVQSKFEAFF
TRBV10-2	TRBJ2-5	NA	NA	TGCGCCAGCAGTGAGCCGGGACTCGCCCAGTACTTC	CASSEPGLAQYF
TRBV10-3	TRBJ2-1	NA	NA	TGTGCCATCAGTGGCGGGCCGAGCTCCTACAATGAGCAGTTCTTC	CAISGGPSSYNEQFF
TRBV27	TRBJ2-6	NA	NA	TGTGCCAGCAGGTTAGGGGCGGCAGGGGATGTAAGCTCTGGGGCCAACGTCCTGACTTTC	CASRLGAAGDVSSGANVLTF
TRBV30	TRBJ2-2	NA	NA	TGTGCCTGGAGTCCCATTCAAAGCGGGGAGCTGTTTTTT	CAWSPIQSGELFF
TRBV30	TRBJ1-2	NA	TRBD1	TGTGCCTGGAGTATTCCGGGACAGGCCGTTTATGGCTACACCTTC	CAWSIPGQAVYGYTF
TRBV18	TRBJ1-5	NA	NA	TGTGCCAGCTCACCGTTCAGGAATCAGCCCCAGCATTTT	CASSPFRNQPQHF
TRBV27	TRBJ1-6	NA	TRBD1	TGTGCCAGCAGTTCCGGGACAGGGTCATCACCCCTCCACTTT	CASSSGTGSSPLHF
TRBV4-2	TRBJ2-3	NA	TRBD2	TGTGCCAGCCGTAGCGGGGGCTTCACAGATACGCAGTATTTT	CASRSGGFTDTQYF
TRBV19	TRBJ1-6	NA	NA	TGTGCCAGTAGTATAGAAGGGCTTGGACCCCTCCACTTT	CASSIEGLGPLHF
TRBV25-1	TRBJ2-5	NA	NA	TGTGCCAGCAGTGAAGGGGTGATGGCCCAAGAAACCCAGTACTTC	CASSEGVMAQETQYF
TRBV5-1	TRBJ1-6	NA	NA	TGCGCCAGCTTCCCCCAGACACATCAGAGCTCCTATAATTCACCCCTCCACTTT	CASFPQTHQSSYNSPLHF
TRBV9	TRBJ2-1	NA	TRBD1	TGTGCCAGCAGCCCCCGACAGGGAGTCAATGAGCAGTTCTTC	CASSPRQGVNEQFF
TRBV5-1	TRBJ2-5	once	NA	TGCGCCAGCAGCCTCGCCAGGGGAGAGACCCAGTACTTC	CASSLARGETQYF
TRBV9	TRBJ2-3	NA	NA	TGTGCCAGCAGCCGGGACACAGATACGCAGTATTTT	CASSRDTDTQYF
TRBV30	TRBJ1-1	NA	NA	TGTGCCTGGATCGGGGGGGCGCGGATCACTGAAGCTTTCTTT	CAWIGGARITEAFF
TRBV7-9	TRBJ1-1	once	TRBD1	TGTGCCAGCAGCTTACCGGGACAGGGGAAGAACACTGAAGCTTTCTTT	CASSLPGQGKNTEAFF
TRBV29-1	TRBJ2-5	NA	NA	TGCAGCGAGGCGGACGGGGTGCAAGAGACCCAGTACTTC	CSEADGVQETQYF
TRBV6-5	TRBJ2-3	few	NA	TGTGCCAGCACCCGAATGCCAACAGATACGCAGTATTTT	CASTRMPTDTQYF
TRBV29-1	TRBJ2-2	NA	TRBD1	TGCAGCGTTGACTTAGGGGGCCGGAACACCGGGGAGCTGTTTTTT	CSVDLGGRNTGELFF
TRBV5-5	TRBJ2-1	NA	NA	TGTGCCAGCAGCTTTAACGGGTACAATGAGCAGTTCTTC	CASSFNGYNEQFF
TRBV9	TRBJ1-1	NA	NA	TGTGCCAGCAGCGTAGGGACTGGGAACACTGAAGCTTTCTTT	CASSVGTGNTEAFF
TRBV29-1	TRBJ1-1	NA	TRBD1	TGCAGCGCTTCGACAGGGGGGGACACTGAAGCTTTCTTT	CSASTGGDTEAFF
TRBV6-1	TRBJ2-1	NA	NA	TGTGCCAGCAGCGGTCCCCTGGGTGAGCAGTTCTTC	CASSGPLGEQFF
TRBV30	TRBJ1-5	NA	NA	TGTGCCTGGACACCCCTAGGGCAGGGCGATCAGCCCCAGCATTTT	CAWTPLGQGDQPQHF
TRBV9	TRBJ2-2	NA	NA	TGTGCCAGCAGCGTAGGGGGCGGCGGACTCTCCGGGGAGCTGTTTTTT	CASSVGGGGLSGELFF
TRBV2	TRBJ2-1	NA	TRBD2	TGTGCCAGCAGACAAAAGACTAGCGGGGGTTACAATGAGCAGTTCTTC	CASRQKTSGGYNEQFF
TRBV30	TRBJ2-5	NA	NA	TGTGCCTGGGTTGACGGCCTCCAAGAGACCCAGTACTTC	CAWVDGLQETQYF
TRBV23-1	TRBJ1-5	NA	NA	TGCGCCAGCAACCTCAGGGGCAATCAGCCCCAGCATTTT	CASNLRGNQPQHF
TRBV4-1	TRBJ2-7	NA	NA	TGCGCCAGCAGCCAAGATTCCGGATGGCAGGAGTCAGAGCAGTACTTC	CASSQDSGWQESEQYF
TRBV29-1	TRBJ2-1	NA	NA	TGCAGCGTTGAAGTCCCAATCGGGGGAGATGAGCAGTTCTTC	CSVEVPIGGDEQFF
TRBV5-1	TRBJ2-5	NA	NA	TGCGCCAGCAGCTTGTTCGGTGGTGTGGAGGAGACCCAGTACTTC	CASSLFGGVEETQYF